This entry lists 7 T cell receptor beta chains sequenced from one sample in a study of human T cells and chemical hapten exposure. Time point specified: patch test 1, 2 weeks after DPC sensitization. Treatment noted: therapeutic diphenylcyclopropenone sensitization with weekly scalp DPC. A single record per CDR3 protein comes from TCRdb applying MiXCR to the RACE reads. The table has fewer than 100,000 distinct CDR3 sequences, 12% seen once. The sample in question was whole blood, obtained in connection with sensitization to the hapten diphenylcyclopropenone (DPC). All receptors come from a woman aged 55-70 years with alopecia areata. Some clones in this sample may be carry-over from other donors' samples.

This clonotype appeared a few times. The DNA for the CDR3 is TGCAGTGCCCCGAGGGAGCCTAATCAGCCCCAGCATTTT. Its protein product is CSAPREPNQPQHF. This chain links TRBV20-1 with TRBJ1-5; D remains unclear. V shed 6 bases and J shed 4 bases, with 13 bases lying between them. The CDR3 spans 13 residues. Germline-derived CDR1 and CDR2 are DFQATT and SNEGSKA (reference sequence).

The chain recombines TRBV29-1 with TRBJ1-1; no reliable D call. Trimming took off 4 bases at V and 0 bases at J, with 9 bases between the two ends. The CDR3 has 13 residues. CDR1 and CDR2 (germline): SQVTM, ANQGSEA. The CDR3, as DNA: TGCAGCGTTGTTGTGTCAATGAACACTGAAGCTTTCTTT. Its protein product is CSVVVSMNTEAFF.

This clonotype was seen only a few times. The V gene is TRBV6-6, the J gene TRBJ2-5; 10 nucleotides match TRBD2. Unmatched junction bases numbered 19, after V lost 7 bases and J lost 2 bases. This CDR3 is 19 amino acids long. The germline CDR1 and CDR2 sequences are MNHNY and SVGAGI (reference sequence). The CDR3 DNA is TGTGCCAGCACCTACCCGGTCGAGCGGGGGGGACTATCACAAGAGACCCAGTACTTC. Its protein product is CASTYPVERGGLSQETQYF.

This clonotype was seen at least ten times. The rearrangement joins TRBV5-1 to TRBJ2-2; 14 positions agree with TRBD2. Per the germline V gene, CDR1 is SGHRS and CDR2 is YFSETQ. V dropped 4 bases and J dropped 6; count of bases not matched to a gene: 2. This CDR3 contains 15 residues. As DNA, the CDR3 is TGCGCCAGCAGCACGGGACTAGCGGGGGCCGGGGAGCTGTTTTTT. This codes for CASSTGLAGAGELFF.

This clonotype showed up many times. This sequence joins TRBV20-1 and TRBJ1-2; D might be TRBD1 (5 bases). Between the trimmed V and J ends, which lost 5 bases and 2 bases, there was a span of 15 bases. Germline-derived CDR1 and CDR2 are DFQATT and SNEGSKA (reference sequence). This CDR3 has 14 residues. CDR3 bases: TGCAGTGCTCCCACCCTTCAGGGAAACTATGGCTACACCTTC. It is translated as CSAPTLQGNYGYTF.

This clonotype was observed a few times. This chain uses TRBV12-3 or TRBV12-4 with TRBJ2-2; D perhaps matches TRBD2 (5 bases). V was clipped by 3 bases and J by 6 bases, with 14 bases between them. The CDR3 length is 15 residues. The DNA of the CDR3 is TGTGCCAGCAGTTTTTACGGGGATTTGGCCGGGGAGCTGTTTTTT. It codes for CASSFYGDLAGELFF.

This clonotype was seen repeatedly, ten times or more. V is TRBV10-2 and J is TRBJ1-2; D ambiguous. The CDR3 is 12 amino acids. V lost 2 bases and J 4 bases, leaving 5 bases between the germline ends. From germline, CDR1 is WSHSY and CDR2 SAAADI. The CDR3: CASSENGYGYTF. The DNA for the CDR3 is TGCGCCAGCAGTGAGAATGGCTATGGCTACACCTTC.